This T cell receptor beta chain is from a study of blood T cell repertoires in COVID-19. The CDR3 extends over 12 amino acids. V lost 1 base, J lost 8 bases, and 3 bases lay in between. CDR1 and CDR2 (germline): MGHRA, YSYEKL. Original methodology: Reference gene primer amplification in the assay estimated nucleated cell counts. Assay used: immunoSEQ multiplex PCR; TCRdb lists only in-frame clones, some missing. That table supplies the V and J calls and clone size; D and trimming were determined from the DNA. The sample holds approximately 38,000 clones, roughly 94% seen once. The J gene is TRBJ1-6, the V gene TRBV4-1; D gene uncertain. The receptor was isolated from a human donor with active COVID-19. The donor label of this sample is uncertain. Sequenced: peripheral blood. Here the CDR3 DNA reads TGCGCCAGCAGCCAAGCGGATTCACCCCTCCACTTT. Its protein product is CASSQADSPLHF.